This T cell receptor beta chain came from a study of blood T cell repertoires in COVID-19 (dated by TCRdb to 2018 to 2020). Background for the entire study: The collaborator samples originated in the United States, Italy and Spain and spanned the acute and convalescent phases of COVID-19. The prospective study material was composed of cDNA or gDNA derived from T cells, B-cell-depleted T cells, or PBMCs. The dataset comprised deeply sampled blood TCRbeta repertoires from subjects exposed to, actively infected with, or recovered from COVID-19. The repertoires were released in a freely available public database intended as a resource for research on the immune response to SARS-CoV-2. Samples were obtained from the ongoing ImmuneRACE study (first 160 participants) and from 1,000 to 1,500 subjects provided by 6 global collaborators. Nearly every sample came with metadata listing a de-identified subject ID, COVID-19 status, age in years and sex. Where HLA class I and class II types were available, the types were taken from metadata supplied by the sample provider, not from assay-based typing. General conclusions and limits of the study: Clinical and demographic metadata were provided uncurated, with the amount varying by source and participant.

A word on this clone: Its antigen is unknown. Per-base quality was not reported, and no clone a single base away is much larger than it.

Whole blood was collected in K2EDTA tubes by collaborating institutions according to the institutions' own protocols. For TCRbeta analysis, collaborator samples were shipped as frozen whole blood, as isolated PBMCs, or as DNA extracted from either sample type. CDR1 and CDR2 are read off the germline V gene as SGHRS and YFSETQ. Including the terminal cysteine and phenylalanine, the CDR3 comprises 15 residues. Only the CDR3 DNA stays, 45 bases, in frame from base 1. Between the V and J ends, shortened by 0 bases and 1 base respectively, the junction contains 7 bases. TCRbeta CDR3 regions were amplified from genomic DNA by means of the immunoSEQ Assay, a bias-controlled multiplex PCR. The paper's data handling went like this. Within the assay, amplification of reference gene primers was used to estimate how many nucleated cells each sample contained. To quantify the absolute abundance of each unique TCRbeta CDR3 rearrangement, sequence reads were collapsed and filtered. For each sample, productive Simpson clonality was calculated as the square root of Simpson's diversity index over productive rearrangements. In TCRdb, the immuneACCESS table is reduced to in-frame sequences with V and J assigned. These tables do not hold every clone; where another copy was compared, an unresolved V gene accounts for under half, and the others remain unexplained. The V and J calls and clone size come from that table; D and trimming were worked out from the DNA. The sample table contains about 130,000 clones; only one count was recorded for over 75% of them. In total, the top ten clones hold over 35% of the sample.

This sequence uses TRBV5-1 and TRBJ2-2; tentative D gene TRBD1, with 5 bases matching. This receptor was taken from a human donor in a cohort sampled during active COVID-19. The sequenced sample was peripheral blood. The CDR3 protein sequence reads: CASSLGGQNTGELFF. The DNA reads as follows: TGCGCCAGCAGCTTGGGGGGCCAGAACACCGGGGAGCTGTTTTTT.